The present T cell receptor beta chain was sequenced within a study of early T cells in non-severe SARS-CoV-2 infection. The wider study: RNA in bulk from unsorted whole blood was sequenced, and chains were unpaired. The study, taken as a whole, reports: The matching step, a VDJdb search, favored anti-spike CD8 responses and missed private and CD4 specificities.

Attachment of unique molecular identifiers to individual cDNA molecules was performed. MiXCR was run by TCRdb on the 5' RACE reads, yielding one entry per CDR3 protein. The sample includes about 64,000 distinct CDR3 sequences, 20% of them seen just once. This clonotype came up a few times. Its specificity is not known. The CDR3 is 14 residues long. Germline CDR1 and CDR2: LGHDT and YNNKEL (reference sequence). V lost 5 bases, J lost 6 bases, and 4 bases stayed unmatched. The sequence came from an adult who was a healthcare worker with PCR-confirmed SARS-CoV-2 infection or an uninfected control (not recorded which). V gene TRBV3-1 combines with J gene TRBJ2-1; 10 bases are shared with TRBD1. The sample consisted of whole blood, taken at baseline. Here the CDR3 DNA reads TGTGCCAGCAGCAACCGGGACAGGGGCAATGAGCAGTTCTTC. The encoded protein is CASSNRDRGNEQFF.